These T cell receptor beta chains were read from a single sample in a study of graft-versus-host responses after intestinal transplantation. The repertoire was sequenced with immunoSEQ multiplex PCR; TCRdb's copy has only in-frame clones and lacks some. The sample lists roughly 110,000 clones, approximately 90% seen once, with over 0.55% in the top ten. Antigens of these TCRs are unknown. The sample here was unstimulated CD4+ T cells sorted from spleen or lymph node cells, taken before transplant. These receptor sequences come from a human donor who was the organ donor for an intestinal transplant. CDR3s include the opening cysteine and the closing phenylalanine or tryptophan. D genes are given only for firm matches. Only some rows state a clone size, as once, few, many or a class for expanded clones.

v_call: TRBV7-6; d_call: TRBD1; clone_size: NA; j_call: TRBJ2-7; cdr3_nt: TGTGCCAGCAGCGCAATAGCGGTTCTTAGGGACAGGGGACGCGAGCAGTACTTC; cdr3_aa: CASSAIAVLRDRGREQYF
v_call: TRBV5-4; d_call: NA; clone_size: NA; j_call: TRBJ1-2; cdr3_nt: TGTGCCAGCAGCTTGGTGGGAAAACCTAACTATGGCTACACCTTC; cdr3_aa: CASSLVGKPNYGYTF
v_call: TRBV11-3; d_call: TRBD2; clone_size: NA; j_call: TRBJ2-3; cdr3_nt: TGTGCCAGCAGCTCAGGCGGAGGGACTAGAGGGCAGTATTTT; cdr3_aa: CASSSGGGTRGQYF
v_call: TRBV6-8; d_call: NA; clone_size: NA; j_call: TRBJ2-3; cdr3_nt: TGTGCCATCACAGGGTCTAGAAAAACAGATACGCAGTATTTT; cdr3_aa: CAITGSRKTDTQYF
v_call: TRBV27; d_call: NA; clone_size: NA; j_call: TRBJ2-1; cdr3_nt: TGTGCCAGCAGTGCGATTCTGGGGGGGGGCGGGGATGAGCAGTTCTTC; cdr3_aa: CASSAILGGGGDEQFF
v_call: TRBV25-1; d_call: NA; clone_size: NA; j_call: TRBJ2-7; cdr3_nt: TGTGCCAGCAGTGGGGGGCAGGGAGGATACGAGCAGTACTTC; cdr3_aa: CASSGGQGGYEQYF
v_call: TRBV10-2; d_call: TRBD2; clone_size: NA; j_call: TRBJ2-3; cdr3_nt: TGCGCCAGCAGGACTAGCGGGAGGACAGATACGCAGTATTTT; cdr3_aa: CASRTSGRTDTQYF
v_call: TRBV2; d_call: TRBD1; clone_size: few; j_call: TRBJ2-3; cdr3_nt: TGTGCCAGCAGTGTGACAGGGGGCACAGATACGCAGTATTTT; cdr3_aa: CASSVTGGTDTQYF
v_call: TRBV5-4; d_call: NA; clone_size: NA; j_call: TRBJ2-2; cdr3_nt: TGTGCCAGCAGCTTACAGGGTTCCTTGGCCGGGGAGCTGTTTTTT; cdr3_aa: CASSLQGSLAGELFF
v_call: TRBV6-5; d_call: TRBD1; clone_size: NA; j_call: TRBJ1-6; cdr3_nt: TGTGCCAGCAGTGAAATGGACAGGGATTCACCCCTCCACTTT; cdr3_aa: CASSEMDRDSPLHF
v_call: TRBV5-5; d_call: TRBD1; clone_size: NA; j_call: TRBJ2-7; cdr3_nt: TGTGCCAGCATCCAGCAGGACAGGGCACCCTACGAGCAGTACTTC; cdr3_aa: CASIQQDRAPYEQYF
v_call: TRBV5-4; d_call: NA; clone_size: NA; j_call: TRBJ1-5; cdr3_nt: TGTGCCAGCAGCTCAAATCAGCCCCAGCATTTT; cdr3_aa: CASSSNQPQHF
v_call: TRBV6-5; d_call: TRBD2; clone_size: NA; j_call: TRBJ2-2; cdr3_nt: TGTGCCAGCACCGGACTAGCGGGGTACGGGGAGCTGTTTTTT; cdr3_aa: CASTGLAGYGELFF
v_call: TRBV5-1; d_call: NA; clone_size: once; j_call: TRBJ1-2; cdr3_nt: TGCGCCAGCAGCCACCGCAGGGGAGCTAACTATGGCTACACCTTC; cdr3_aa: CASSHRRGANYGYTF
v_call: TRBV10-1; d_call: TRBD2; clone_size: NA; j_call: TRBJ2-5; cdr3_nt: TGCGCCAGCAGTATGAGCGGGGGGGCTGTGGAGACCCAGTACTTC; cdr3_aa: CASSMSGGAVETQYF
v_call: TRBV18; d_call: NA; clone_size: NA; j_call: TRBJ1-6; cdr3_nt: TGTGCCAGCTCACCACTTGATAATTCACCCCTCCACTTT; cdr3_aa: CASSPLDNSPLHF
v_call: TRBV7-9; d_call: NA; clone_size: NA; j_call: TRBJ2-5; cdr3_nt: TGTGCCAGCAGCCAGGGTCCTCCCCTAGAGTACTTC; cdr3_aa: CASSQGPPLEYF